This T cell receptor (beta chain) was sequenced for a study of blood T cell repertoires in COVID-19. About the research overall: Sites in the United States, Italy and Spain provided acute and convalescent COVID-19 samples. Sources were T cells, B-cell-depleted T cells, or PBMCs; the material itself was cDNA or gDNA.

The CDR3 covers 15 residues. V was clipped by 6 bases and J by 1 base, with 13 bases between them. Germline CDR1 reads SNHLY; CDR2 reads FYNNEI. Authors' data handling: Amplification with reference gene primers provided the estimates of nucleated cell counts. The repertoire was sequenced with immunoSEQ multiplex PCR; TCRdb's copy has only in-frame clones and lacks some. The V and J calls and the clone size are those of that table, but D and trimming were determined from the DNA. This table has fewer than 350,000 clones, approximately 86% appearing once. The receptor was derived from a man aged 30-40 years with COVID-19, enrolled during active disease. This chain uses TRBV2 with TRBJ1-5; D gene unclear. Specimen: peripheral blood. CDR3 sequence reads: CASRTPGLSNQPQHF. The CDR3 nucleotides are TGTGCCAGCAGGACTCCGGGTCTCAGCAATCAGCCCCAGCATTTT. Full variable domain (outside the CDR3, taken from reference TRBV2 and TRBJ1-5): EPEVTQTPSHQVTQMGQEVILRCVPISNHLYFYWYRQILGQKVEFLVSFYNNEISEKSEIFDDQFSVERPDGSNFTLKIRSTKLEDSAMYFCASRTPGLSNQPQHFGDGTRLSIL.